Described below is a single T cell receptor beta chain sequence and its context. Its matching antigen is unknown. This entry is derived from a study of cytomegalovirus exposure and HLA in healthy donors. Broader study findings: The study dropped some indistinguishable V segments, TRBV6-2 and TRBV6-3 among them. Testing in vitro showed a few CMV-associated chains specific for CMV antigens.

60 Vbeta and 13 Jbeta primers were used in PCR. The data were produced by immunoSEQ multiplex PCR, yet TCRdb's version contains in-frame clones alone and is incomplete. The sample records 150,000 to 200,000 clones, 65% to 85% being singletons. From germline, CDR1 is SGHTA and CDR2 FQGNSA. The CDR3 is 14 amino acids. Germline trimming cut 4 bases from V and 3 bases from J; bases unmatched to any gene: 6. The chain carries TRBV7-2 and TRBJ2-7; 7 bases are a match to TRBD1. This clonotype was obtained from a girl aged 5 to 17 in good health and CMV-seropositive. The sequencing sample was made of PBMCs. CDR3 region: CASSSGQTIYEQYF. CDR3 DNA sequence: TGTGCCAGCAGCTCGGGACAGACGATCTACGAGCAGTACTTC.